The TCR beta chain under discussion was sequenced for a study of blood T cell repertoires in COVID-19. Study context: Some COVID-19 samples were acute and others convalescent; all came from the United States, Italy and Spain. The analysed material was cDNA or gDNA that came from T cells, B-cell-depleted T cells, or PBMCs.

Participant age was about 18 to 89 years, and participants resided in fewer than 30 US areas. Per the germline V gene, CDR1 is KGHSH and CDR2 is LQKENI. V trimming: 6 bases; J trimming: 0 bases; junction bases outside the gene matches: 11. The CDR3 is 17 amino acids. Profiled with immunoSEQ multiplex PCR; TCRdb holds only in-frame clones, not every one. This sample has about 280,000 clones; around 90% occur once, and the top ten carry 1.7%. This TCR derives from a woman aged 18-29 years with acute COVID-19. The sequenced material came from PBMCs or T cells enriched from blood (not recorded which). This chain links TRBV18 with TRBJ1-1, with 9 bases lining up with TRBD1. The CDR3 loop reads CASSGARTGDLNTEAFF. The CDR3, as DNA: TGTGCCAGCTCCGGCGCGAGGACAGGGGACTTGAACACTGAAGCTTTCTTT.